The TCR beta chain described here comes from a study of cytomegalovirus exposure and HLA in healthy donors. PCR primers comprised 60 Vbeta and 13 Jbeta primers. Authors' data handling: Approximately 73 million unique TCR beta chains, roughly 10 million shared, were counted in a later analysis. Repertoires were generated with immunoSEQ multiplex PCR, while TCRdb's copy carries only in-frame clones and drops some. The V and J calls and the clone size are those of that table, but D and trimming were determined from the DNA. This sample has tens of thousands of clones, with 70% to 80% found just once. V was pared by 2 bases and J by 0 bases, with 7 bases between. Per germline, CDR1 SGHVS and CDR2 FNYEAQ. CDR3 length equals 15 residues. General study results and limits: CMV serostatus stood as the only immune exposure information on hand. A later analysis linked a missense variant in DCLRE1C to the trimming of TCR beta V and J genes.

Worth noting for this clone: Its cognate antigen is unknown.

The rearrangement uses TRBV7-6 and TRBJ2-2; D call uncertain. The specimen was PBMCs. The sequence was collected from a man in his thirties or forties in good health and CMV-seronegative. The CDR3 loop is CASSLTQTNTGELFF. Here the CDR3 DNA reads TGTGCCAGCAGCTTAACCCAGACGAACACCGGGGAGCTGTTTTTT.